The clone carrying this TCR beta chain was recorded many times. Its specificity is unknown. TCR beta libraries were prepared from cDNA with unique molecular identifiers. From around 0.96 to 9.9 million T cells, roughly 0.5 million cDNA molecules were obtained. TCRdb recomputed calls from the PCR reads with MiXCR, one row per CDR3 protein. The data hold roughly 180,000 distinct CDR3 sequences, with 30% observed a single time. The sample originates from a study of post-analysis software for immune sequencing data. Study conclusions and caveats: Controls had significantly higher normalized Chao1 diversity than multiple sclerosis patients. TRBV5-6, TRBV5-1 and TRBV20-1 belonged to a set of roughly five TRBV segments that were more frequent in patients than controls.

This CDR3 spans 12 amino acids. Per the germline V gene, CDR1 is SQVTM and CDR2 is ANQGSEA. V was shortened by 3 bases and J by 4 bases, with 9 bases between the two germline ends. This clonotype originated in a girl between 5 and 17 years old with multiple sclerosis. The sequenced sample consisted of blood. V gene TRBV29-1 combines with J gene TRBJ1-2; no firm D call. The CDR3 spells CSVEGPIYGYTF. DNA for the CDR3: TGCAGCGTTGAGGGTCCGATCTATGGCTACACCTTC.